This entry lists 10 T cell receptor beta chains sequenced from one sample in a study of T cells in Graves' hyperthyroidism and ophthalmopathy. Amplified TCR beta CDR3 regions came from RNA transcripts. Primed by the HTBI set, a first-round RT-PCR was run on the TCR CDR3. TCRdb used MiXCR to reprocess the multiplex PCR reads, holding one entry per CDR3 protein. This sample carries 300,000 to 400,000 distinct CDR3 sequences, roughly 13% of them seen once, and the ten largest clones take over 8.5%. Material: blood. Receptors originate from a woman between 18 and 30 years old with Graves' hyperthyroidism.

The chain is built from TRBV5-5 and TRBJ2-1; D perhaps matches TRBD1 (6 bases). The CDR3 spans 13 residues. Germline V CDR1 and CDR2: SGHKS, YYEKEE (reference sequence). Trimming left V 0 bases short and J 8 bases short, with 9 bases between. As DNA, the CDR3 is TGTGCCAGCAGCTTGGACAGGGACGATGAGCAGTTCTTC. Translating gives CASSLDRDDEQFF.

The table lists this clonotype with many counts. V gene TRBV28 combines with J gene TRBJ2-1; D might be TRBD1 (6 bases). CDR1 and CDR2 (germline): MDHEN, SYDVKM. V gave up 3 bases and J gave up 7 bases, with 13 bases separating them. This CDR3 is built from 14 residues. CDR3: CASSFRGRANEQFF. The DNA of the CDR3 is TGTGCCAGCAGTTTCAGGGGCAGGGCTAATGAGCAGTTCTTC.

This clonotype was seen repeatedly, ten times or more. This chain joins TRBV11-2 and TRBJ2-3; TRBD1 matches at 7 bases. The CDR3 is made up of 15 amino acids. The germline V gene has CDR1 SGHAT and CDR2 FQNNGV. V shed 1 base and J 2 bases; nucleotides not matched to a gene: 3. CDR3 DNA: TGTGCCAGCAGCTTAGTAGGGGGCTTCACAGATACGCAGTATTTT. It specifies CASSLVGGFTDTQYF.

This clonotype was picked up many times. The chain combines TRBV20-1 with TRBJ1-2; tentatively, D is TRBD1 (5 bases). The CDR3 runs 13 residues. Trimming shortened V by 0 bases and J by 13 bases, and 18 bases separated the two germline ends. CDR1 and CDR2 (germline): DFQATT, SNEGSKA (reference sequence). CDR3 nucleotide sequence: TGCAGTGCTAGAGATCCGAAGTTGGGGGACGGCACCTTC. Protein product: CSARDPKLGDGTF.

This clonotype was observed at least ten times. V usage is TRBV28 and J usage is TRBJ2-3, with 14 bases lining up with TRBD2. The CDR3 loop spans 16 amino acids. Germline CDR1 MDHEN, CDR2 SYDVKM. J lost 2 bases, V lost 5 bases, and 3 bases had no gene match. The CDR3 loop reads CASSPTSGGATDTQYF. In DNA form, the CDR3 reads TGTGCCAGCAGTCCGACTAGCGGGGGGGCCACAGATACGCAGTATTTT.

This clonotype has ten or more counts. This rearrangement joins TRBV20-1 to TRBJ1-1, with unresolved D. Germline loops: CDR1 DFQATT, CDR2 SNEGSKA (reference sequence). CDR3 length: 13 amino acids. Trimming removed 6 bases at V and 0 bases at J, with 11 bases between. The CDR3 here is CSAHRRMNTEAFF. Here the CDR3 DNA reads TGCAGTGCACACAGACGGATGAACACTGAAGCTTTCTTT.

This clonotype was picked up many times. The V and J genes are TRBV10-3 and TRBJ2-1, with 9 bases lining up with TRBD2. Losses at the gene ends were 4 bases for V and 7 bases for J; bases not matched to a gene: 8. The germline CDR1 and CDR2 sequences are ENHRY and SYGVKD. The CDR3 runs 15 residues. Here the CDR3 DNA reads TGTGCCATCAGTGTGGGAGTAGCGGGGGAGAATGAGCAGTTCTTC. As protein: CAISVGVAGENEQFF.

As regards this clonotype: This may be a read error: a much more frequent sequence differs by one nucleotide. The chain recombines TRBV12-5 with TRBJ2-1, with 7 bases lining up with TRBD2. This CDR3 contains 11 residues. CDR1 and CDR2 from the germline V gene are LGHNT and FRNRAP. Written as DNA, the CDR3 is TGTGCTGGTGGTTTGGGGGGGGAGCAGTTCTTC. It specifies CAGGLGGEQFF.

This clonotype has ten or more counts. This chain joins TRBV19 and TRBJ1-1; 12 bases line up with TRBD1. The CDR3 has 16 amino acids. Germline CDR1 LNHDA, CDR2 SQIVND (reference sequence). The junction had 10 bases not matched to a gene; V was cut back by 3 bases and J by 8 bases. CDR3 sequence: CASSIDPGQGATEAFF. CDR3 nucleotide sequence: TGTGCCAGTAGTATCGACCCGGGACAGGGGGCCACCGAAGCTTTCTTT.

This clonotype was counted at least ten times. This rearrangement joins TRBV6-1 to TRBJ1-6; D is unresolved. The V gene lost 7 bases and the J gene lost 2 bases, with 12 bases spanning the gap. The CDR3 length is 15 residues. The V gene's germline CDR1 is MNHNS and CDR2 SASEGT. The CDR3 is CASTPGSPYNSPLHF. The CDR3 coding sequence is TGTGCCAGCACTCCCGGGAGCCCCTATAATTCACCCCTCCACTTT.